A selection of T cell receptor beta chains follows, all from one sample in a study of regulatory T cells in long-lasting Graves disease. TCRdb ran MiXCR on the multiplex PCR reads and lists one entry per CDR3 protein. The sample includes about 470,000 distinct CDR3 sequences, 20% to 25% of them seen just once. Sequences were derived from peripheral blood mononuclear cells (PBMCs), sampled when the disease was refractory, from a patient treated with antithyroid drugs. The source is a female donor with Graves disease. Both conserved end residues are part of each CDR3. Clone size appears in some rows only: once, few, many, or a class for an expanded clone.

>many|TRBV6-1
CASRPPPAGTGNGYTF
>few|TRBV20-1
CSTRTGNYGYTF
>few|TRBV24-1
CATRGQGTEAFF
>many|TRBV5-1
CASSLSYSSNYEQYF
>.|TRBV2
CASSILAGGGADTQYF
>.|TRBV6-1
CASRFPSLEQPQHF
>many|TRBV28
CASSLPRQGLYEQYF
>many|TRBV30
CAWSVPRGHEQYF
>.|TRBV30
CAWSWAGGFGYTF
>few|TRBV5-6
CASSSTGGGGQPQHF
>many|TRBV10-3
CAISASVRGAGDTEAFF
>.|TRBV25-1
CATHRSGGYTDTQYF
>.|TRBV6-1
CASASTLGGSASF
>few|TRBV29-1
CSVRSTTSGSDEQYF
>few|TRBV5-1
CASSLGTPAYEQYF
>many|TRBV28
CASSNLTDLLRAKNIQYF
>.|TRBV9
CASSVGGTVGEKLFF
>many|TRBV12-3/TRBV12-4
CASRFRENTEAFF
>.|TRBV6-1
CASSVGTGGKGELFF
>many|TRBV6-5
CASSYSPNLGATGETQYF
>few|TRBV29-1
CSVRQGEIMNTEAFF
>many|TRBV28
CASRQSPNEKLFF
>.|TRBV6-2/TRBV6-3
CASSDPPLREDAEAFF
>few|TRBV20-1
CSARALQGARGSPLHF
>many|TRBV29-1
CSVVGRFGYGYTF
>.|TRBV7-9
CASSLGGGGDYEQYF
>many|TRBV7-2
CASSQDWSYEQYF
>few|TRBV9
CASSVGVGLADGDEQFF
>many|TRBV29-1
CSVAPGGSNQPQHF
>many|TRBV7-9
CAYRQGLNYGYTF
>.|TRBV5-1
CASSQHPTGSNTGELFF
>many|TRBV6-1
CASSVQREDPYEQYF
>many|TRBV20-1
CSALGSLMRGRDTEAFF
>.|TRBV6-2/TRBV6-3
CASSRTGSSTDTQYF
>few|TRBV20-1
CSAYSEEGSYEQYF
>many|TRBV5-6
CASSFESNSPLHF
>.|TRBV5-1
CASSSTGRADTEAFF
>once|TRBV11-2
CASSLDWGASGGQYNEQFF
>many|TRBV7-9
CASSPPSLRSTEAFF
>.|TRBV29-1
CSGGTGVEEQYF